Listed here are 4 T cell receptor beta chains from one sample, sequenced in a study of blood T cell repertoires in COVID-19. Measured with immunoSEQ multiplex PCR; TCRdb has only the in-frame clones, and not every one. The table lists roughly 86,000 clones, about 83% of them singletons. Sequenced: peripheral blood. All receptors come from a woman between 70 and 85 years old with acute or convalescent COVID-19.

The chain has TRBV2 and TRBJ1-5, with D uncertain. Germline CDR1 is SNHLY and CDR2 is FYNNEI. The V end was cut by 2 bases, the J end by 3 bases, with 11 bases between. This CDR3 contains 15 residues. CDR3 bases: TGTGCCAGCAGTGAACTGGTGGGCGACAATCAGCCCCAGCATTTT. This translates into CASSELVGDNQPQHF.

The chain combines TRBV12-3 or TRBV12-4 with TRBJ2-3; D is uncertain. This CDR3 has 13 amino acids. The V and J ends lost 11 bases and 1 base respectively, with 13 bases between them. CDR3 in amino acids: CASAELGTDTQYF. The DNA of the CDR3 is TGTGCCTCAGCCGAGCTAGGCACAGATACGCAGTATTTT.

The chain uses TRBV19 and TRBJ1-4, with TRBD1 as a possible D gene (6 bases). The germline V gene has CDR1 LNHDA and CDR2 SQIVND (reference sequence). Trimming cost V 5 bases and J 8 bases, with 18 bases left between them. This CDR3 comprises 15 residues. The CDR3: CASSLWGGLSEKLFF. CDR3 bases: TGTGCCAGTAGTCTTTGGGGGGGGCTGAGCGAAAAACTGTTTTTT.

The rearrangement links TRBV4-1 to TRBJ1-5; 10 bases match TRBD1. CDR3 length: 17 residues. CDR1 and CDR2 (germline): MGHRA, YSYEKL. Trimming took 4 bases from V and 3 from J; bases not matched to a gene: 9. This CDR3 is CASSPSRTGGNNQPQHF. In DNA form, the CDR3 reads TGCGCCAGCAGCCCTAGTAGGACAGGGGGAAACAATCAGCCCCAGCATTTT.